This is a list of T cell receptor beta chains from one sample in a study of T cells in Graves' hyperthyroidism and ophthalmopathy. Each CDR3 protein gets one entry after TCRdb re-called the multiplex PCR reads with MiXCR. The sample lists more than 300,000 distinct CDR3 sequences, approximately 14% occurring once. The sample consisted of blood. The receptors come from a woman aged 25 to 39 with Graves' hyperthyroidism. Each CDR3 is given with its conserved first and last residue. The D gene is left open where the match is weak. Rows give clone size only sometimes, using once, few, many, or a class for an expanded clone.

d_gene	j_gene	abundance	v_gene	CDR3nt	CDR3aa
TRBD2	TRBJ2-7	-	TRBV28	TGTGCCAGCAGTACCGTTGCGCGGGAGGTTCACGAGCAGTACTTC	CASSTVAREVHEQYF
TRBD1	TRBJ1-4	few	TRBV6-5	TGTGCCAGCAGTTACTGGTCACAGGGGGTAAGGAATGAAAAACTGTTTTTT	CASSYWSQGVRNEKLFF
TRBD1	TRBJ2-7	many	TRBV6-1	TGTGCCAGCAGACTTCAGGGGGCGGACTCCTACGAGCAGTACTTC	CASRLQGADSYEQYF
-	TRBJ2-7	-	TRBV5-5	TGTGCCAGCAGCACTCAGGGCGGGTTAGTCGAGCAGTACTTC	CASSTQGGLVEQYF
-	TRBJ2-3	once	TRBV9	TGCGCCGGCAGCGTAGAAGGGGCAGATACGCAGTATTTT	CAGSVEGADTQYF
-	TRBJ2-1	many	TRBV7-2	TGTGCCAGCAGCTTAGCCTCCGGGACACGGGGCAATGAGCAGTTCTTC	CASSLASGTRGNEQFF
-	TRBJ1-5	many	TRBV28	TGTGCCAGCACCCTCGAGCAAGGAGCCAATCAGCCCCAGCATTTT	CASTLEQGANQPQHF
TRBD1	TRBJ1-1	few	TRBV13	TGTGCCAGCAGTCTCAGACAGGGGAGGCTCAACACTGAAGCTTTCTTT	CASSLRQGRLNTEAFF
TRBD2	TRBJ2-3	few	TRBV5-5	TGTGCCAGCAGCCAGGGACTAGCGGGACCTACTAGCACAGATACGCAGTATTTT	CASSQGLAGPTSTDTQYF
-	TRBJ1-1	once	TRBV5-6	TGTGCCAGCAGCTTGACGACTTCTCCTGAAGCTTTCTTT	CASSLTTSPEAFF
-	TRBJ1-1	many	TRBV28	TGTGCCAGCAACTCTCCCGGGGCGTGGAACACTGAAGCTTTCTTT	CASNSPGAWNTEAFF
-	TRBJ2-3	-	TRBV20-1	TGCAGTGCTAGAGATTCTACTCGCTGGGGCACAGATACGCAGTATTTT	CSARDSTRWGTDTQYF
-	TRBJ1-3	-	TRBV12-3/TRBV12-4	TGTGCCAGCAGTTGGGTCCGCTCTGGAAACACCATATATTTT	CASSWVRSGNTIYF
TRBD1	TRBJ1-1	few	TRBV4-1	TGCGCCAGCAGCCAAGGGTTGACAGGGGACAGGCCCACACAAACTTTCTTT	CASSQGLTGDRPTQTFF
-	TRBJ2-2	many	TRBV28	TGTGCCAGTAAGAGCCAGGGACCCACCGGGGAGCTGTTTTTT	CASKSQGPTGELFF
-	TRBJ1-6	once	TRBV13	TGTGCCAGCAGCTCTAGCCGGGACCGAGGGAATTCACCCCTCCACTTT	CASSSSRDRGNSPLHF
-	TRBJ2-7	few	TRBV11-2	TGTGCCAGCAGGATAAAGGGCCGGGTTGTAGAAGAGCAGTACTTC	CASRIKGRVVEEQYF
-	TRBJ2-7	few	TRBV7-9	TGTGCCAGCAGCGGGACACCCTACGAGCAGTACTTC	CASSGTPYEQYF
-	TRBJ2-5	-	TRBV7-7	TGTGCTAGCAGCTTTAGGGCAGGGAAAGAGACCCAGTACTTC	CASSFRAGKETQYF
-	TRBJ2-2	-	TRBV27	TGTGCCAGCAAATCCGGGACCCTCGGAACCGGGGAGCTGTTTTTT	CASKSGTLGTGELFF
TRBD2	TRBJ2-1	many	TRBV20-1	TGCAGTGCCAAGCGGGAAGTAAGCTCCTACAATGAGCAGTTCTTC	CSAKREVSSYNEQFF
TRBD1	TRBJ1-1	many	TRBV6-1	TGTGCCAGCAGTTCGCCGGGGGACAGGGGGCGAGCTTTCTTT	CASSSPGDRGRAFF
-	TRBJ2-1	many	TRBV28	TGTGCCAGCAGTACTAGTCGGGGGTACAATGAGCAGTTCTTC	CASSTSRGYNEQFF
-	TRBJ2-3	few	TRBV30	TGTGCCTGGAGTAGTATCGGGGAAAACGCACACACAGATACGCAGTATTTT	CAWSSIGENAHTDTQYF
-	TRBJ2-3	-	TRBV6-1	TGTGCCAGCAGTCCCGGGGGTACCTCCACAGATACGCAGTATTTT	CASSPGGTSTDTQYF
-	TRBJ1-1	many	TRBV28	TGTGCCAGCAGGGTGAGCCTTCAGGGGATAACTGAAGCTTTCTTT	CASRVSLQGITEAFF